This T cell receptor beta chain appears in the sequencing data of a study of blood T cell repertoires in COVID-19. Study summary: Samples taken during acute and convalescent COVID-19 were collected in the United States, Italy and Spain. T cells, B-cell-depleted T cells, or PBMCs supplied cDNA or gDNA.

Trimming removed 6 bases from V and 7 bases from J, with 19 bases in between. Germline V gives CDR1 SGHTA, CDR2 FQGNSA. The CDR3 length is 15 residues. Participants were placed into cohorts based on the clinical history they reported. What the recovered Cohort 3 donors had was two negative PCRs, clearance, or symptom resolution. Only in-frame clones appear in the TCRdb table, and some are missing; sequencing was by immunoSEQ multiplex PCR. The sample records around 480,000 clones, roughly 87% being singletons. The clonotype was recovered from a young woman who had recovered from COVID-19. Sequencing used PBMCs or T cells enriched from blood (not recorded which). The V call is TRBV7-2, the J call TRBJ2-1; TRBD2 might be the D (6 bases). This CDR3 is CASSKTRSPSNEQFF. CDR3 in DNA: TGTGCCAGCAGTAAGACTAGAAGTCCATCGAATGAGCAGTTCTTC.